This paragraph reports one T cell receptor beta chain. Its antigen remains undetermined. Base qualities are not provided; no much larger clone lies one nucleotide away. Unstimulated CD4+ memory cells were also sequenced in three donor pairs, together with CD4+ naive, CD8+ TEMRA, CD8+ naive and CD8+ effector memory subsets. Sorted unstimulated T cells and proliferating T cells recovered from mixed lymphocyte reactions were subjected to TCRbeta CDR3 sequencing. Fresh whole blood from approximately ten HLA-typed healthy donors was used to isolate PBMCs. The receptor library was made with the immunoSEQ multiplex PCR assay. Some 1.1 x 10^5 TCR templates per sample were assayed by the deep sequencing platform. Genomic DNA extracted from sorted T cells was used for TCRbeta CDR3 sequencing. Regarding the original processing steps: The R programming language was used for the clonal analysis of the TCRbeta CDR3 data. Comparing unstimulated samples against CFSE-low samples taken after the reaction was how alloreactive CD4+ and CD8+ clones were defined. Regulatory or non-regulatory origin of alloreactive CD4+ clones was assigned by matching sequences to the sorted unstimulated Treg and non-Treg repertoires. The clones in this table, taken by TCRdb from immuneACCESS, are in-frame only. Not every clone is retained; where verified, under half of the shortfall comes from an unresolved V gene, and the cause of the rest is unknown. That table furnishes V, J and clone size, whereas the DNA furnished D and trimming. Recorded for this sample are roughly 56,000 clones; about 98% of them occurred a single time. The ten top clones hold 1.1% of the sample.

As encoded in the germline V gene (reference sequence), CDR1 is MNHEY while CDR2 is SMNVEV. The CDR3 runs 13 amino acids, cysteine and phenylalanine included. Of all the DNA, just the CDR3 is kept, 39 bases in frame from base 1. At the junction V is shortened by 5 bases and J by 6 bases, with 13 bases in between. The sample originates from a study of siplizumab effects on memory and regulatory T cells (dated by TCRdb to between 2018 and 2021). Regarding the complete study: The study looked at the effect of siplizumab, an anti-CD2 antibody, on alloreactive T-cell subsets in allogeneic mixed lymphocyte reactions made from human PBMCs. Beyond this particular receptor, the publication reports: Among mappable alloreactive CD4+ clones, an average Treg-derived fraction of roughly 71% was observed with siplizumab, compared with 26.9% in control reactions. The cumulative frequency of alloreactive sequences traceable to unstimulated CD4+ memory T cells was significantly reduced by siplizumab. For roughly 75-97% of proliferating CD4+ or CD8+ clones, no naive or memory phenotype could be assigned. The suppressive function of proliferating Tregs from siplizumab cultures was not functionally confirmed. Because sequences at frequencies below about 10^-5 were poorly captured, only a minor fraction of alloreactive clones could be mapped back to unstimulated subsets. Compared with memory T cells, unstimulated naive T cells appeared more diverse, and naive cells seemed to make a substantial contribution to the alloresponse.

The sequence derives from a human donor in good health. The sequence is built from TRBV27 and TRBJ1-1; no D gene is confidently identified. Sequencing was performed on naive CD8+ T cells sorted from blood. In light of the paper, this sample's cell subset or site label describes: unstimulated naive T cells. The DNA is as follows: TGTGCCAGCAGTCCGGGGTCGTGGGCTGAAGCTTTCTTT. It encodes CASSPGSWAEAFF.